The sequence of this T cell receptor beta chain was determined in a study of blood T cells in healthy people across ages. Study as a whole: Template switching picked up about one barcoded beta molecule for each two T cells.

This clonotype has ten or more counts. Antigen unknown. Donors each provided roughly 9.6 milliliters of peripheral blood. Alongside a J-beta primer mix, a sample-barcoded 5' primer served in a second PCR lasting roughly 6 to 11 cycles. TCRdb re-analysed the 5' RACE reads in MiXCR, keeping a single row per CDR3 protein. The repertoire includes around 1,500,000 distinct CDR3 sequences, under 30% of them detected once, and about 7.7% sits in the top ten. The study, taken as a whole, reports: Older age coincided with a roughly linear decline in TCR beta diversity per million T cells.

The sequencing input was blood. The receptor was derived from a woman in her 30s in good health.

DNA of the CDR3: TGTGCCAGCAGTTTCCTGACAGGGAACACCCAAGAGACCCAGTACTTC. Protein sequence: CASSFLTGNTQETQYF. The V gene is TRBV6-5, the J gene TRBJ2-5; 7 bases are a match to TRBD1. In germline, CDR1 is MNHEY, CDR2 SVGAGI. Germline trimming cut 4 bases from V and 1 base from J; bases unmatched to any gene: 9. This CDR3 spans 16 amino acids.